This entry is about one T cell receptor beta chain. The antigen is not known. These data are taken from a study of T-cell memory formation after mild COVID-19. On the study more broadly: TCR clusters were mostly donor specific.

5'RACE with constant-segment primers yielded barcoded, UMI-tagged TCR alpha and TCR beta cDNA libraries. MiXCR was run by TCRdb on the 5' RACE reads, yielding one entry per CDR3 protein. The repertoire holds hundreds of thousands of distinct CDR3 sequences, 20% to 25% seen once, with around 8.1% in the top ten. Germline loops: CDR1 SGHRS, CDR2 YFSETQ. Trimming took 4 bases from V and 2 from J, leaving 8 bases between them. This CDR3 comprises 13 residues. Study results and caveats: Within pre-infection memory, some responding clones were found, suggesting cross-reactive memory joined. The main location of contracting CD4+ clones was CM and EM, and that of contracting CD8+ clones was EMRA.

The chain combines TRBV5-1 with TRBJ2-3; D is ambiguous. The sample comprised PBMCs or a T cell subset sorted from them (not recorded which). The sequence came from an adult woman who had mild COVID-19 (a few samples of this study predate the infection). Cell type and time point are not known. The CDR3 is CASSGRATDTQYF. The CDR3 DNA sequence: TGCGCCAGCAGCGGAAGAGCCACAGATACGCAGTATTTT.